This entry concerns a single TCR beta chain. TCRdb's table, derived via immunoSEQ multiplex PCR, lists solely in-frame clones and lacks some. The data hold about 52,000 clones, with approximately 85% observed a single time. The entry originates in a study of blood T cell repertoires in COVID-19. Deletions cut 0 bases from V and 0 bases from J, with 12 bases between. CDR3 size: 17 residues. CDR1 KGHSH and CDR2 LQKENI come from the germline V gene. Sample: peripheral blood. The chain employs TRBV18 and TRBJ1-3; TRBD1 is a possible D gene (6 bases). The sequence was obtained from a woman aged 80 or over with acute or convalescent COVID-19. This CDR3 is CASSPPLQGHSGNTIYF. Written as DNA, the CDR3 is TGTGCCAGCTCACCACCCCTACAGGGCCACTCTGGAAACACCATATATTTT.